A selection of T cell receptor beta chains follows, all from one sample in a study of CD8 T cells in Susac syndrome. A single record per CDR3 protein comes from TCRdb applying MiXCR to the immunoSEQ multiplex PCR reads. Of 150,000 to 200,000 distinct CDR3 sequences listed, about 95% were seen once; the top ten hold roughly 0.16%. The sample was CD8+ T cells from PBMCs. Receptors originate from a human donor with multiple sclerosis. The CDR3 runs from the conserved cysteine through the conserved F or W. The order of the fields is D gene, J gene, CDR3 length, clone size, V gene, CDR3 DNA, CDR3 protein. D genes are given only for firm matches. Rows may omit the clone size; those that give it use once, few, many or a size class.

>TRBD2|TRBJ2-3|14|once|TRBV6-5
TGTGCCAGCAGGCTAGCGGGATACACAGATACGCAGTATTTT
CASRLAGYTDTQYF
>TRBD2|TRBJ2-1|11|-|TRBV20-1
TGCAGTGCTAAAATAGCGGGGGAGCAGTTCTTC
CSAKIAGEQFF
>-|TRBJ2-7|14|-|TRBV5-4
TGTGCCAGCAGCTTGGTGCAGGGTGGGAACGAGCAGTACTTC
CASSLVQGGNEQYF
>-|TRBJ1-2|11|-|TRBV29-1
TGCAGCGTTGAAAGGTTGGATGGCTACACCTTC
CSVERLDGYTF
>-|TRBJ2-1|14|-|TRBV9
TGTGCCAGCAGCGTAGGAGGGAGTACGTATGAGCAGTTCTTC
CASSVGGSTYEQFF
>TRBD1|TRBJ2-5|15|-|TRBV28
TGTGCCAGCAGTTTTAACAGGGGGTACCAAGAGACCCAGTACTTC
CASSFNRGYQETQYF
>TRBD1|TRBJ2-3|13|-|TRBV2
TGTGCCAGCGGGACAGAGAGCACAGATACGCAGTATTTT
CASGTESTDTQYF
>-|TRBJ2-7|15|-|TRBV7-8
TGTGCCAGCAGCTTAGTTCAGGACAAAGGCGGTGAGCAGTACTTC
CASSLVQDKGGEQYF
>-|TRBJ2-1|15|-|TRBV7-9
TGTGCCAGCAGCTCCGAGGTAGAAAGGTTTAATGAGCAGTTCTTC
CASSSEVERFNEQFF
>-|TRBJ1-5|17|-|TRBV2
TGTGCCAGCAGTGAACGGGACACCGGGAGCGTCAATCAGCCCCAGCATTTT
CASSERDTGSVNQPQHF
>TRBD2|TRBJ2-1|15|-|TRBV28
TGTGCCAGCTCATACGGGACTAGCGGGCAGAGTGAGCAGTTCTTC
CASSYGTSGQSEQFF
>TRBD1|TRBJ2-1|18|-|TRBV20-1
TGCAGTGCTAGGGGGGGACAGGGAGAGAGTCCTTTCTACAATGAGCAGTTCTTC
CSARGGQGESPFYNEQFF
>TRBD1|TRBJ2-7|14|once|TRBV20-1
TGCAGTGCAGCAGACCGGGACAGGCTGTACGAGCAGTACTTC
CSAADRDRLYEQYF
>-|TRBJ2-7|14|-|TRBV7-9
TGTGCCAGCAGCTTAGTCGAGGCTCTCTACGAGCAGTACTTC
CASSLVEALYEQYF
>TRBD1|TRBJ1-1|14|-|TRBV28
TGTGCCAGCAGTCCCACAGGGGTGGGCGGTGAAGCTTTCTTT
CASSPTGVGGEAFF
>-|TRBJ1-5|11|-|TRBV29-1
TGCAGCGTTGAGTACCAAGGTGGCCAGCATTTT
CSVEYQGGQHF
>TRBD1|TRBJ1-1|14|-|TRBV6-5
TGTGCCAGCAGTTCCCGCGGACAGGGTGCCGAAGCTTTCTTT
CASSSRGQGAEAFF
>-|TRBJ1-2|16|-|TRBV20-1
TGCAGTGCTAGAGGACAACAGGGTCAAGCTAACTATGGCTACACCTTC
CSARGQQGQANYGYTF
>-|TRBJ2-5|14|-|TRBV28
TGTGCCAGCAGTTTATCGCCGGGGGGCGGGACCCAGTACTTC
CASSLSPGGGTQYF
>-|TRBJ2-2|14|once|TRBV20-1
TGCAGTGCGCCGGACAGATCTGGCACCGGGGAGCTGTTTTTT
CSAPDRSGTGELFF
>TRBD2|TRBJ2-1|14|-|TRBV6-5
TGTGCCAGCACCCCAAGCGGGATTGGTAATGAGCAGTTCTTC
CASTPSGIGNEQFF
>TRBD2|TRBJ2-3|13|-|TRBV18
TGTGCCAGCTCACCGGGGGGGTACGATACGCAGTATTTT
CASSPGGYDTQYF
>-|TRBJ2-7|13|-|TRBV27
TGTGCCAGCAGTTTAGACACCAACTACGAGCAGTACTTC
CASSLDTNYEQYF
>TRBD1|TRBJ2-3|14|-|TRBV7-9
TGTGCCAGCAGCTTAACAGGGGCAGAGGATACGCAGTATTTT
CASSLTGAEDTQYF
>TRBD1|TRBJ2-1|17|-|TRBV23-1
TGCGCCAGCAGTCAATCGATGGGACAGGGGTCCTACAATGAGCAGTTCTTC
CASSQSMGQGSYNEQFF
>TRBD1|TRBJ1-5|15|-|TRBV28
TGTGCCAGCAGTTCAGGACAGGACGGTTGGCAGCCCCAGCATTTT
CASSSGQDGWQPQHF
>-|TRBJ1-5|17|-|TRBV7-9
TGTGCCAGCAGCGCCCTCGCCGGGGATCTCCGCAATCAGCCCCAGCATTTT
CASSALAGDLRNQPQHF
>-|TRBJ1-2|15|-|TRBV29-1
TGCAGCGTTGGGACAGTGTCCACCTTCTTCGCTGGCTACACCTTC
CSVGTVSTFFAGYTF
>-|TRBJ2-7|13|-|TRBV12-3/TRBV12-4
TGTGCCAGCAGTTTTGGCCTCACCTACGAGCAGTACTTC
CASSFGLTYEQYF
>-|TRBJ1-2|13|-|TRBV29-1
TGCAGCGTTGAAGGTGGGCTCGGCTATGGCTACACCTTC
CSVEGGLGYGYTF
>-|TRBJ1-5|13|-|TRBV20-1
TGCAGTGCTGGGAGTATCGCCAATCAGCCCCAGCATTTT
CSAGSIANQPQHF
>TRBD2|TRBJ2-1|18|-|TRBV7-6
TGTGCCAGCAGCGCCGGGAAGGCTAGCGGACTACCCTACAATGAGCAGTTCTTC
CASSAGKASGLPYNEQFF
>-|TRBJ2-3|14|once|TRBV12-3/TRBV12-4
TGTGCCAGCAGTTTAGCCCAGGACACAGATACGCAGTATTTT
CASSLAQDTDTQYF
>TRBD1|TRBJ2-7|13|-|TRBV20-1
TGCAGTGCCACCGGGACAGTCACCTACGAGCAGTACTTC
CSATGTVTYEQYF
>-|TRBJ1-2|10|-|TRBV20-1
TGCAGTGCTCCACAGGGATACTACACCTTC
CSAPQGYYTF
>-|TRBJ1-6|17|-|TRBV9
TGTGTCTTACCACCGCCCGGCATGGTATCCTATAATTCACCCCTCCACTTT
CVLPPPGMVSYNSPLHF
>-|TRBJ1-2|16|-|TRBV18
TGTGCCAGCTCACCAGTTGGCTGGACCGCTAACTATGGCTACACCTTC
CASSPVGWTANYGYTF
>TRBD2|TRBJ2-5|16|once|TRBV9
TGTGCCAGCAGCGTAGGACTAGCGGCGCTCCAAGAGACCCAGTACTTC
CASSVGLAALQETQYF
>-|TRBJ2-1|13|-|TRBV28
TGTGCCAGCAGTTTCGGTTGGGGAGGTGAGCAGTTCTTC
CASSFGWGGEQFF
>-|TRBJ1-2|15|-|TRBV29-1
TGCAACGCCCGAATACCCCGCTCCCTGGGGTATGGCTACACCTTC
CNARIPRSLGYGYTF
>-|TRBJ2-7|16|-|TRBV4-2
TGTGCCAGCAGCCAACAAAACAGGGTCGCGTCCTACGAGCAGTACTTC
CASSQQNRVASYEQYF
>-|TRBJ2-7|15|-|TRBV5-1
TGCGCCAGCAGCTTGGACGACTCCAGCTCCTACGAGCAGTACTTC
CASSLDDSSSYEQYF
>-|TRBJ2-5|12|-|TRBV2
TGTGCCCGCGAGGACAGACAAGAGACCCAGTACTTC
CAREDRQETQYF
>-|TRBJ1-1|11|-|TRBV29-1
TGCAGCGTCCTTGAGGGCACTGAAGCTTTCTTT
CSVLEGTEAFF
>-|TRBJ1-4|14|-|TRBV23-1
TGCGCCAGCAGTCAATCTGGTGACACGATGAACTGTTTTTTT
CASSQSGDTMNCFF
>-|TRBJ1-5|15|-|TRBV20-1
TGCAGTGCTAGGGAGGACAGTAGTTACAATCAGCCCCAGCATTTT
CSAREDSSYNQPQHF
>-|TRBJ1-2|12|-|TRBV30
TGTGCCTGGCCCGCGGAGGACTATGGCTACACCTTC
CAWPAEDYGYTF
>-|TRBJ1-5|14|-|TRBV5-1
TGCGCCAGCAGCTTGGATGGGGGGTATCAGCCCCAGCATTTT
CASSLDGGYQPQHF
>-|TRBJ2-4|15|-|TRBV7-2
TGTGCCAGCAGCACGACAGCTCTAGCCAAAAACATTCAGTACTTC
CASSTTALAKNIQYF
>-|TRBJ1-1|14|-|TRBV15
TGTGCCACCAGCAGAGATCGGGCGGGCACTGAAGCTTTCTTT
CATSRDRAGTEAFF
>-|TRBJ1-1|14|-|TRBV15
TGTGCCACCAGCCCCGGGACCGTGAACACTGAAGCTTTCTTT
CATSPGTVNTEAFF
>-|TRBJ2-5|13|-|TRBV5-1
TGCGCCAGCAGCTTGTACCGCCAAGAGACCCAGTACTTC
CASSLYRQETQYF
>TRBD2|TRBJ2-3|14|-|TRBV20-1
TGCAGTGCTAGAGGACTAGCCGCCACAGATACGCAGTATTTT
CSARGLAATDTQYF
>-|TRBJ2-3|14|-|TRBV7-9
TGTGCCAGCAGTGCGGGGGCGAACACAGATACGCAGTATTTT
CASSAGANTDTQYF